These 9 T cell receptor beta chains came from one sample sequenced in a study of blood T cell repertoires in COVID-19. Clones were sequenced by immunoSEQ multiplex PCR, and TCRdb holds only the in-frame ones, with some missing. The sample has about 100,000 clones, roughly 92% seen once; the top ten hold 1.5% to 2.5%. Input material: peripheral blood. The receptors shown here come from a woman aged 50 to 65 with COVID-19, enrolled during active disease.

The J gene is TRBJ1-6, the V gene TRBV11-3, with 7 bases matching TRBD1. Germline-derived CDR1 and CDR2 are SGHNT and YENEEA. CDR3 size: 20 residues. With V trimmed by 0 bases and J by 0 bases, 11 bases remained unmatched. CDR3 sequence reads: CASSLDRRQGGYSYNSPLHF. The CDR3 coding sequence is TGTGCCAGCAGCTTAGACCGTCGACAGGGAGGCTACTCCTATAATTCACCCCTCCACTTT.

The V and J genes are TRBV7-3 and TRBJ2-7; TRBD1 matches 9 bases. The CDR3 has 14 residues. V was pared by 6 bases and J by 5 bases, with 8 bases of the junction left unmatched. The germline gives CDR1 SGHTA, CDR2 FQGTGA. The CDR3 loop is CASSLDRGKDEQYF. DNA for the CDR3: TGTGCCAGCAGTCTGGACAGGGGCAAGGACGAGCAGTACTTC.

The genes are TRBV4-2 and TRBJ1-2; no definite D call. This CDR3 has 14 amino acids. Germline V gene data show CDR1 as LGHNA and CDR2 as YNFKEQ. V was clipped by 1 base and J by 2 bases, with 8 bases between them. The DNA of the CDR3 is TGTGCCAGCAGCCAAGTAACGGGGAACTATGGCTACACCTTC. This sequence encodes CASSQVTGNYGYTF.

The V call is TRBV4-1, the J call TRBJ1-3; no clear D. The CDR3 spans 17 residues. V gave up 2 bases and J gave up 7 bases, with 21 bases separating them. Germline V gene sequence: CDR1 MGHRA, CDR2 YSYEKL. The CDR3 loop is CASSQLLRQQPWNTIYF. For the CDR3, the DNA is TGCGCCAGCAGCCAACTTCTCCGGCAACAGCCCTGGAACACCATATATTTT.

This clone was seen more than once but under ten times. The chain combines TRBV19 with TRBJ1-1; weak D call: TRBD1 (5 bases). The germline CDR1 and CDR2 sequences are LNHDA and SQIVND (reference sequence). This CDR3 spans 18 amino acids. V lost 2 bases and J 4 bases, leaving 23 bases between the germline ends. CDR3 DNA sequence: TGTGCCAGTAGTATATGGATCTCAAGTAAGGGGCTGGGCACTGAAGCTTTCTTT. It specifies CASSIWISSKGLGTEAFF.

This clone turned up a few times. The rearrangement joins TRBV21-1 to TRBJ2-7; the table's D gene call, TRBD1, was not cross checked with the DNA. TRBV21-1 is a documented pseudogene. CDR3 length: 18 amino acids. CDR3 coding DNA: TGTGCCAGCAGCAAAGGGCAGCAGGCCTATCTTGGCTTGTACGAGCAGTACTTC. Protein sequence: CASSKGQQAYLGLYEQYF.

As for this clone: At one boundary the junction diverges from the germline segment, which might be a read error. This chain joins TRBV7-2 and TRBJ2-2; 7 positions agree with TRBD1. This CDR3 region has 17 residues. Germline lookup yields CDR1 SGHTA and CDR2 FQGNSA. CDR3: CASSLVSTGKNAGELFF. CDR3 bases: TGTGCCAGCAGCTTAGTCTCGACAGGGAAGAACGCCGGGGAGCTGTTTTTT.

The CDR3 sequence is CASSYRTGQETQYF. The CDR3 bases are TGCGCCAGCAGCTACCGGACAGGCCAAGAGACCCAGTACTTC. The chain uses TRBV5-1 and TRBJ2-5, with 7 bases identical to TRBD1. There are 14 residues in the CDR3. V shed 3 bases, J shed 1 base, and the junction held 3 bases outside the gene matches. The germline gives CDR1 SGHRS, CDR2 YFSETQ.

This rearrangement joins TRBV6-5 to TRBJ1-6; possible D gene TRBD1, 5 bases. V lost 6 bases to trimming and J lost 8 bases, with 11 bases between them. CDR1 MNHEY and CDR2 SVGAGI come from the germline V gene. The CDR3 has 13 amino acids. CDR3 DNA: TGTGCCAGCAGCAGGGAGGAGGATTCACCCCTCCACTTT. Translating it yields CASSREEDSPLHF.